The 10 T cell receptor beta chains presented below share a single source sample, sequenced in a study of T cell responses to AZD1222 COVID-19 vaccine. TCRdb keeps only in-frame clones here, not all; method: immunoSEQ multiplex PCR. In the table there are about 110,000 clones, 80% to 90% of which are singletons. The source was peripheral blood, collected 28 days after the second AZD1222 dose. The receptors come from an adult who received the AZD1222 COVID-19 vaccine.

DNA of the CDR3: TGTGCCAGCAGCTTGGTGGGGGGTGAAGCTTTCTTT. Its translation: CASSLVGGEAFF. This chain connects TRBV5-6 to TRBJ1-1, with D maybe TRBD1 (5 bases). Germline V lookup: CDR1 SGHDT, CDR2 YYEEEE. The length of the CDR3 is 12 residues. Trimming shortened V by 0 bases and J by 7 bases, and 7 bases separated the two germline ends.

The genes are TRBV7-9 and TRBJ2-6; unclear D gene. Looked up from germline, CDR1 is SEHNR and CDR2 is FQNEAQ (reference sequence). The CDR3 is made up of 14 amino acids. The V end was cut by 5 bases, the J end by 4 bases, with 9 bases between. Here the CDR3 reads CASSPPRGANVLTF. CDR3 nucleotide sequence: TGTGCCAGCAGCCCGCCCCGGGGGGCCAACGTCCTGACTTTC.

The CDR3 loop reads CAWSDGQGAGNTIYF. CDR3 in DNA: TGTGCCTGGAGTGACGGACAGGGGGCTGGAAACACCATATATTTT. The chain combines TRBV30 with TRBJ1-3; the match to TRBD1 covers 10 bases. The V segment lost 1 base and the J segment 2 bases; nucleotides outside the gene matches: 2. The CDR3 extends over 15 amino acids. Germline V gives CDR1 GTSNPN, CDR2 SVGIG (reference sequence).

The V gene is TRBV6-5, the J gene TRBJ1-2; tentatively, D is TRBD1 (6 bases). The V end lost 7 bases, the J end lost 0 bases, and 12 bases lay between the germline ends. Germline V lookup: CDR1 MNHEY, CDR2 SVGAGI. The CDR3 has 14 residues. The CDR3 DNA reads as TGTGCCAGCACGAGGGGGACCCCTAACTATGGCTACACCTTC. It encodes CASTRGTPNYGYTF.

V and J are TRBV10-3 and TRBJ1-1; 7 positions match TRBD1. The germline CDR1 and CDR2 sequences are ENHRY and SYGVKD. J lost 4 bases, V lost 7 bases, and 9 bases had no gene match. CDR3 length equals 14 residues. CDR3 sequence reads: CAITLTGVGTEAFF. The CDR3 coding sequence is TGTGCCATCACCCTCACAGGGGTCGGCACTGAAGCTTTCTTT.

V and J are TRBV9 and TRBJ1-4, with D possibly TRBD1 on 6 matching bases. V lost 0 bases to trimming and J lost 8 bases, with 14 bases between them. The CDR3 contains 15 residues. Germline CDR1 and CDR2: SGDLS and YYNGEE. The CDR3 loop reads CASSVGRGGTEKLFF. DNA of the CDR3: TGTGCCAGCAGCGTAGGGAGAGGGGGAACCGAAAAACTGTTTTTT.

This clone showed up just a few times. The gene calls are TRBV6-4 and TRBJ1-1, with D hard to call. The length of the CDR3 is 13 residues. Germline CDR1 and CDR2: MRHNA and SNTAGT. Trimming cost V 6 bases and J 0 bases, with 8 bases left between them. The CDR3 region is CASSTELNTEAFF. The CDR3 nucleotides are TGTGCCAGCAGCACCGAATTGAACACTGAAGCTTTCTTT.

The genes are TRBV9 and TRBJ1-1; D is possibly TRBD1 (6 bases). This CDR3 is 15 amino acids long. Germline CDR1 SGDLS, CDR2 YYNGEE. Trimming removed 0 bases from V and 4 bases from J, with 13 bases in between. CDR3 sequence reads: CASSVDPGAVTEAFF. In DNA, the CDR3 is TGTGCCAGCAGCGTAGATCCGGGGGCGGTCACTGAAGCTTTCTTT.

The rearrangement joins TRBV18 to TRBJ1-6, with 8 bases lining up with TRBD1. This CDR3 has 14 amino acids. J was trimmed by 9 bases and V by 2 bases; bases with no gene match: 3. Per germline, CDR1 KGHSH and CDR2 LQKENI. CDR3 protein: CASSPKTGVSPLHF. As DNA, the CDR3 is TGTGCCAGCTCACCAAAGACAGGGGTTTCACCCCTCCACTTT.

The chain uses TRBV20-1 and TRBJ1-3, with no clear D. This CDR3 has 12 amino acids. Trimming pared 3 bases from V and 0 bases from J, leaving 3 bases between. The germline gives CDR1 DFQATT, CDR2 SNEGSKA (reference sequence). This chain's CDR3 is CSASPSGNTIYF. The DNA of the CDR3 is TGCAGTGCTAGTCCCTCTGGAAACACCATATATTTT.